This TCR beta chain was sequenced during a study of T cell changes during pregnancy in multiple sclerosis. TCRdb's copy holds only in-frame clones and misses some; the assay was immunoSEQ multiplex PCR. The table records approximately 29,000 clones, 85% to 90% of them present only once. This clone came up a few times. With 0 bases removed from V and 4 bases from J, the gap between germline ends came to 13 bases. Germline V gene lookup returns CDR1 SGHNT and CDR2 YYREEE (reference sequence). The CDR3 covers 16 residues. This clonotype was sampled from a female donor with multiple sclerosis, enrolled in a pregnancy study. The V gene is TRBV5-4, the J gene TRBJ2-2; the D gene is possibly TRBD2 (6 bases). Material: CD4+ T cells from peripheral blood mononuclear cells, obtained in the second trimester of pregnancy. The CDR3 protein is CASSLARLVGTGELFF. The CDR3 DNA follows: TGTGCCAGCAGCTTGGCGCGACTAGTAGGCACCGGGGAGCTGTTTTTT.